This TCR beta chain emerged from a study of blood T cell repertoires in COVID-19. Data came from immunoSEQ multiplex PCR; TCRdb stores just in-frame clones and leaves some out. There are 200,000 to 250,000 clones in the sample; approximately 84% occur only once, and 7.8% lies in the top ten. The V gene end was trimmed by 3 bases and the J gene end by 6 bases; junction bases not matched to a gene: 8. This CDR3 region has 15 residues. The germline V gene has CDR1 MRHNA and CDR2 SNTAGT. The receptor comes from a woman aged 80 or over with COVID-19, enrolled during active disease. Sequencing was carried out using peripheral blood. The chain recombines TRBV6-4 with TRBJ1-5; 7 nucleotides line up with TRBD1. CDR3 loop: CASSDSDRVGQPQHF. Written as DNA, the CDR3 is TGTGCCAGCAGTGATTCCGACAGGGTTGGTCAGCCCCAGCATTTT.